Sequencing of this TCR beta chain was carried out in a study of T cells in Graves' hyperthyroidism and ophthalmopathy. The CDR3 regions of TCR beta were amplified from RNA transcripts. TCR CDR3 regions were first amplified by RT-PCR with HTBI primers. TCRdb fed the multiplex PCR reads into MiXCR, producing one record per CDR3 protein. The sample has more than 250,000 distinct CDR3 sequences; around 15% are singletons. CDR3 length equals 16 residues. In germline, CDR1 is SNHLY, CDR2 FYNNEI. V was clipped by 5 bases and J by 4 bases, with 18 bases between them. This clonotype was found many times. The chain has TRBV2 and TRBJ2-1; TRBD2 might be the D (6 bases). The clonotype originates from a woman aged 50 to 60 with Graves' hyperthyroidism that later progressed to Graves' ophthalmopathy. Sequencing was performed on blood. The CDR3 is CASSPWRAGEYNEQFF. DNA for the CDR3: TGTGCCAGCAGTCCATGGAGGGCCGGGGAATACAATGAGCAGTTCTTC. The whole variable domain, remainder taken from reference TRBV2 and TRBJ2-1, is EPEVTQTPSHQVTQMGQEVILRCVPISNHLYFYWYRQILGQKVEFLVSFYNNEISEKSEIFDDQFSVERPDGSNFTLKIRSTKLEDSAMYFCASSPWRAGEYNEQFFGPGTRLTVL.